Presented here are 9 T cell receptor beta chains from one specimen sequenced in a study of T cell responses to AZD1222 COVID-19 vaccine. Clones were sequenced by immunoSEQ multiplex PCR, and TCRdb holds only the in-frame ones, with some missing. The sample yields about 120,000 clones, around 92% seen once. Here the sequenced sample was peripheral blood, taken 28 days after the second AZD1222 dose. The receptors shown here come from an adult who received the AZD1222 COVID-19 vaccine.

V gene TRBV15 combines with J gene TRBJ2-2; D unclear. CDR3 length: 14 amino acids. Germline V gives CDR1 LNHNV, CDR2 YYDKDF (reference sequence). V was shortened by 1 base and J by 3 bases, with 6 bases between the two germline ends. In DNA form, the CDR3 reads TGTGCCACCAGCAGAGGGGTTCACACCGGGGAGCTGTTTTTT. It yields the protein CATSRGVHTGELFF. The whole variable domain, remainder taken from reference TRBV15 and TRBJ2-2, is DAMVIQNPRYQVTQFGKPVTLSCSQTLNHNVMYWYQQKSSQAPKLLFHYYDKDFNNEADTPDNFQSRRPNTSFCFLDIRSPGLGDTAMYLCATSRGVHTGELFFGEGSRLTVL.

The V call is TRBV7-9, the J call TRBJ2-7; 7 bases are shared with TRBD1. This CDR3 comprises 13 residues. The J segment lost 5 bases and the V segment lost 5 bases, leaving 6 bases of the junction unmatched. In germline, CDR1 is SEHNR, CDR2 FQNEAQ (reference sequence). CDR3: CASSKTGLHEQYF. CDR3 coding DNA: TGTGCCAGCAGCAAGACAGGGTTACACGAGCAGTACTTC.

On this clone: Other nucleotide sequences from this sample produce the same CDR3. The chain employs TRBV3-1 (or the pseudogene TRBV3-2) and TRBJ1-1; D might be TRBD1 (5 bases). Trimming stripped 1 base from V and 3 bases from J, with 6 bases between. Germline CDR1 and CDR2: LGHDT and YNNKEL (reference sequence). The CDR3 extends over 13 amino acids. CDR3 in amino acids: CASSQGGDTEAFF. In DNA, the CDR3 is TGTGCCAGCAGCCAAGGAGGGGACACTGAAGCTTTCTTT.

This clone appeared once. The rearrangement links TRBV11-3 to TRBJ2-2, with 7 nucleotides matching TRBD1. V gave up 8 bases and J gave up 1 base; unmatched junction bases: 1. Germline V lookup: CDR1 SGHNT, CDR2 YENEEA. The CDR3 spans 13 residues. The CDR3, as DNA: TGTGCCAGCGGGGACAGGAACACCGGGGAGCTGTTTTTT. Protein product: CASGDRNTGELFF.

The rearrangement links TRBV28 to TRBJ1-1; unclear D gene. The CDR3 has 14 amino acids. V lost 2 bases and J lost 2, with 9 bases in between. Germline assignment: CDR1 MDHEN and CDR2 SYDVKM. The CDR3 loop reads CASSLTGANTEAFF. In DNA form, the CDR3 reads TGTGCCAGCAGTTTAACGGGAGCTAACACTGAAGCTTTCTTT.

This chain links TRBV27 with TRBJ2-3; D is unclear. The V gene's germline CDR1 is MNHEY and CDR2 SMNVEV (reference sequence). This CDR3 is built from 14 residues. V lost 8 bases to trimming and J lost 7 bases, with 19 bases between them. CDR3 region: CASFRGSSLYTQYF. CDR3 coding DNA: TGTGCCAGCTTTCGAGGTTCCTCCTTATATACGCAGTATTTT.

The rearrangement joins TRBV5-4 to TRBJ1-4; D is ambiguous. V shed 0 bases and J shed 7 bases, with 7 bases lying between them. The CDR3 is 13 amino acids. Germline CDR1 SGHNT, CDR2 YYREEE (reference sequence). This chain's CDR3 is CASSLDWAEKLFF. CDR3 in DNA: TGTGCCAGCAGCTTGGACTGGGCTGAAAAACTGTTTTTT. The full variable domain, completed using reference TRBV5-4 and TRBJ1-4, is ETGVTQSPTHLIKTRGQQVTLRCSSQSGHNTVSWYQQALGQGPQFIFQYYREEENGRGNFPPRFSGLQFPNYSSELNVNALELDDSALYLCASSLDWAEKLFFGSGTQLSVL.

This clone was detected only once. The genes are TRBV11-3 and TRBJ2-5; the match to TRBD1 covers 10 bases. The germline V gene encodes CDR1 SGHNT and CDR2 YENEEA. This CDR3 has 16 amino acids. V dropped 2 bases and J dropped 5; count of bases not matched to a gene: 8. CDR3 residues: CASSLPKTGGEETQYF. The CDR3 coding sequence is TGTGCCAGCAGCTTACCTAAGACAGGGGGCGAGGAGACCCAGTACTTC.

This chain joins TRBV11-3 and TRBJ1-2, with D perhaps matching TRBD1 (5 bases). V was clipped by 1 base and J by 4 bases, with 7 bases between them. Germline V CDR1 and CDR2: SGHNT, YENEEA. The CDR3 is 13 amino acids. The CDR3 region is CASSLGQFYGYTF. The DNA for the CDR3 is TGTGCCAGCAGCTTAGGACAGTTCTATGGCTACACCTTC.